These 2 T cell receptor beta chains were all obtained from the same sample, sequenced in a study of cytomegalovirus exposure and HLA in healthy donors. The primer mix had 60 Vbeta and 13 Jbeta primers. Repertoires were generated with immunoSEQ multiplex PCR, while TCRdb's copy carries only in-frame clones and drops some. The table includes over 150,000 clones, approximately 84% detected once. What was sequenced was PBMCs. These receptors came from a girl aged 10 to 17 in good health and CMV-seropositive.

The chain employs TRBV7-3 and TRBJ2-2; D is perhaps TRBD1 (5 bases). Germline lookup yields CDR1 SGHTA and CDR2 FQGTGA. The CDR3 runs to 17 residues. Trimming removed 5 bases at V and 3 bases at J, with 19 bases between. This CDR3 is CASSPKGAGPDTGELFF. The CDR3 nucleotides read TGTGCCAGCAGCCCTAAGGGTGCAGGGCCTGACACCGGGGAGCTGTTTTTT.

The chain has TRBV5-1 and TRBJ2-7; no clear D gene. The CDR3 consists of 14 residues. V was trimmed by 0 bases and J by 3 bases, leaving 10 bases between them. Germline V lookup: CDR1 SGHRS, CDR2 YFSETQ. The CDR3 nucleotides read TGCGCCAGCAGCTTGGAAACAGCCTTCTACGAGCAGTACTTC. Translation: CASSLETAFYEQYF.